This T cell receptor beta chain was identified during a study of graft-versus-host responses after intestinal transplantation. As regards this clone: The target antigen is unknown.

Produced via immunoSEQ multiplex PCR; TCRdb's table is partial and in-frame only. The table shows approximately 79,000 clones, with roughly 80% occurring only once. This clonotype originated in a human donor who received an intestinal transplant. The sample was unstimulated CD4+ T cells sorted from spleen or lymph node cells, taken before intestinal transplant.

CDR3 sequence: CASSTGLAGYEQYF. The CDR3 nucleotides are TGCGCCAGCAGTACCGGACTAGCGGGTTACGAGCAGTACTTC. The chain recombines TRBV5-1 with TRBJ2-7; 11 nucleotides agree with TRBD2. Germline V gene lookup returns CDR1 SGHRS and CDR2 YFSETQ. Trimming took 5 bases from V and 4 from J; bases not matched to a gene: 5. This CDR3 comprises 14 residues.